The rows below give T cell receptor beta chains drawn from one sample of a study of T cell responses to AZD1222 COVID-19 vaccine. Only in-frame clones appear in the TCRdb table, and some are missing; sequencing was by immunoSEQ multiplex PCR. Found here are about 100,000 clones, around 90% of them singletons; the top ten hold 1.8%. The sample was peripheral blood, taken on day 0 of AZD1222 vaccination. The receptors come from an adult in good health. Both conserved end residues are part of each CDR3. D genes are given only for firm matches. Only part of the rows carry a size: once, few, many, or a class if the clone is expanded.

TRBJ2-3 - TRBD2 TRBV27 TGTGCCAGCAGTCCTCTTTTAGCGGGACACACAGATACGCAGTATTTT CASSPLLAGHTDTQYF
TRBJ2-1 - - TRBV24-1 TGTGCCACCAGTGATTTTAAAAGCAGGGTGGGGGTGACTGAGCAGTTCTTC CATSDFKSRVGVTEQFF
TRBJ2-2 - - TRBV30 TGTGCCTGGATGATGGACAGTGGGGAGCTGTTTTTT CAWMMDSGELFF
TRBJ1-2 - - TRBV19 TGTGCCAGTAGAGAGGGCGGCTACACCTTC CASREGGYTF
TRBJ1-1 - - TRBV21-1 TGTGCCAGCAGCAAAGAAGCAGAAGAAGCTTTCTTT CASSKEAEEAFF
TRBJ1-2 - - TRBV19 TGTGCCAGTAGTATTGGGACCAGGGCTCCGACGGGCTACACCTTC CASSIGTRAPTGYTF
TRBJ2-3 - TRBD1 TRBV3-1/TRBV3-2 TGTGCCAGCAGCCATTCCGGGACAGGGTTGACAGATACGCAGTATTTT CASSHSGTGLTDTQYF
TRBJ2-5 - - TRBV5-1 TGCGCCAGCAGCTTGCCCAAAGAGACCCAGTACTTC CASSLPKETQYF
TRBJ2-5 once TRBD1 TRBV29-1 TGCAGCTTCGGACCCCCGGGGACAGCGCAAGAGACCCAGTACTTC CSFGPPGTAQETQYF
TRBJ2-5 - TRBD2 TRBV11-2 TGTGCCACCCGCCCAGCGGGACTAGCGGGAGGTCCAGAAGAGACCCAGTACTTC CATRPAGLAGGPEETQYF
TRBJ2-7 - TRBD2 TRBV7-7 TGTGCTAGCAGTTTGCGGGCTAGCGGCCCCTACGAGCAGTACTTC CASSLRASGPYEQYF
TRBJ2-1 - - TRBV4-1 TGCGCCAGCAGCCAAGAGGGGGGCTCCTACAATGAGCAGTTCTTC CASSQEGGSYNEQFF
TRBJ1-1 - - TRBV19 TGTGCCAGCCGACAGGATACCAACGGGGCCACTGAAGCTTTCTTT CASRQDTNGATEAFF
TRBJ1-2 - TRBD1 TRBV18 TGTGCCAGCTCACCCCAGGGGGCGCGAATGGACTATGGCTACACCTTC CASSPQGARMDYGYTF
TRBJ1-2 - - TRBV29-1 TGCAGTGTGCCGGTAGGCAGTTGGGGCTACACCTTC CSVPVGSWGYTF
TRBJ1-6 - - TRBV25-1 TGTGCCAGCAGTGAGTCAGGGTTAGGAAATTCACCCCTCCACTTT CASSESGLGNSPLHF
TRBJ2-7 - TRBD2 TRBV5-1 TGCGCCAGTCGGCCGGGACTAGCGGGAGGGAACTACGAGCAGTACTTC CASRPGLAGGNYEQYF
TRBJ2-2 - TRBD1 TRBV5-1 TGCGCCAGCGGAGCTTCGAAGGACAGGGTTGCCGGGGAGCTGTTTTTT CASGASKDRVAGELFF
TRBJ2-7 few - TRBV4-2 TGTGCCAGCAGCCAAGAGGTTGACGGGTACGAGCAGTACTTC CASSQEVDGYEQYF
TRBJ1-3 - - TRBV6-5 TGTGCCATTTCGGGCCTTACCGGAAACACCATATATTTT CAISGLTGNTIYF
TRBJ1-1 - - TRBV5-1 TGCGCCAGCAGCTTCAGAGGGGACGCTGAAGCTTTCTTT CASSFRGDAEAFF
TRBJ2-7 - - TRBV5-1 TGCGCCAGCAGCTTGGAAGTGGGGGTCTCCTACGAGCAGTACTTC CASSLEVGVSYEQYF
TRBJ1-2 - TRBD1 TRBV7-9 TGTGCCAGCAGCGCCTCCGGGACAGGACGAATCTATGGCTACACCTTC CASSASGTGRIYGYTF
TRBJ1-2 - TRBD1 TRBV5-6 TGTGCCAGCACGGAAACCGGGACAGGGATGGTATTTGACTATGGCTACACCTTC CASTETGTGMVFDYGYTF
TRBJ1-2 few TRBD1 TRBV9 TGTGCCAGCAGCAGGGACAGGGCCTATGGCTACACCTTC CASSRDRAYGYTF
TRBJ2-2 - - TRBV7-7 TGTGCTAGCAGCTGGGGTAAAAACACCGGGGAGCTGTTTTTT CASSWGKNTGELFF
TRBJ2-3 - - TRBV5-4 TGTGCCAGCAGCTTGGGGCTGCCGGATACGCAGTATTTT CASSLGLPDTQYF
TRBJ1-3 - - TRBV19 TGTGCCAGTAGTATAGGGGGAGGGGCTGGAAACACCATATATTTT CASSIGGGAGNTIYF
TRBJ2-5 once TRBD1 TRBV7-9 TGTGCCAGCACTGGACAGGCAGAGACCCAGTACTTC CASTGQAETQYF
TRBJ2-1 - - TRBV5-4 TGTGCCAGCAGCCTTAGAGGGTCCTACAATGAGCAGTTCTTC CASSLRGSYNEQFF
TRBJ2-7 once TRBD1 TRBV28 TGTGCCAGCTTAGACAGGGGCTACGAGCAGTACTTC CASLDRGYEQYF
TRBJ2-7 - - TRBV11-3 TGTGCCAGCAGCTTGGCAGGGACCTCTTACGAGCAGTACTTC CASSLAGTSYEQYF
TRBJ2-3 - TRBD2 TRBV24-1 TGTGCCACCAGTGATGAGATTAGCGGGAGAGCAGATACGCAGTATTTT CATSDEISGRADTQYF
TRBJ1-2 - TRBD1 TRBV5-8 TGTGCCAGCAGCTTGGCTCTGGGACAGGCGGCAGGTGGCTACACCTTC CASSLALGQAAGGYTF
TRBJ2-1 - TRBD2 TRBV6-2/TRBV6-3 TGTGCCAGCAGTTACGGGACTAGCGGAAACTTCTACAATGAGCAGTTCTTC CASSYGTSGNFYNEQFF
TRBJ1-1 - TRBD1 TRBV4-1 TGCGCCAGCAGCCGCTTTACAGGGGCCCTGAACACTGAAGCTTTCTTT CASSRFTGALNTEAFF
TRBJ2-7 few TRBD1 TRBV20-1 TGCAGTGCTAGTAACGCCGGGACAGGGGCTTACGAGCAGTACTTC CSASNAGTGAYEQYF
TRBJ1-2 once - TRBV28 TGTGCCAGCGCCCGTGAGGCCCCCTATGGCTACACCTTC CASAREAPYGYTF
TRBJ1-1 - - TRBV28 TGTGCCACCGGGGTTGGAGTGAACACTGAAGCTTTCTTT CATGVGVNTEAFF
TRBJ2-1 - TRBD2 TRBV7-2 TGTGCCAGCAGCTTAGTGGTAGCGGGAGGGCCTAGGGGGGAGAATGAGCAGTTCTTC CASSLVVAGGPRGENEQFF
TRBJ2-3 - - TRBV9 TGTGCCAGCAGCTCAGGGGTTAGCACAGATACGCAGTATTTT CASSSGVSTDTQYF
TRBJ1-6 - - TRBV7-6 TGTGCCAGCAGCTCGGACCGCGGGGGGCTGGGTAATTCACCCCTCCACTTT CASSSDRGGLGNSPLHF
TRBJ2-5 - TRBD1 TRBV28 TGTGCCAGCAGTTTACCACGGACAGGTGTTTACCAAGAGACCCAGTACTTC CASSLPRTGVYQETQYF
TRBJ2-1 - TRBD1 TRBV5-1 TGCGCCAGCAGCACAGGGGTACTCAGGGGCGATGAGCAGTTCTTC CASSTGVLRGDEQFF
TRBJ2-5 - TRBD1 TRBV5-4 TGTGCCAGCAGCTTGGGCAACCATGGGACAGGTCAAGAGACCCAGTACTTC CASSLGNHGTGQETQYF
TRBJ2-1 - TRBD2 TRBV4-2 TGTGCCAGCAGACCCGGACTAGAGGCCTACAATGAGCAGTTCTTC CASRPGLEAYNEQFF
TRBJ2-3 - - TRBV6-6 TGTGCCAGCAGCCGCGGGACAGAACCCACAGATACGCAGTATTTT CASSRGTEPTDTQYF
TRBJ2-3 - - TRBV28 TGTGCCAGCAGTTCCCCCGGGTTGGGCGCAGATACGCAGTATTTT CASSSPGLGADTQYF
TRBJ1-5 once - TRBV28 TGTGCCAGCAGTTTCCGGCCAGCCATGAATCAGCCCCAGCATTTT CASSFRPAMNQPQHF
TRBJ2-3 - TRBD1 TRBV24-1 TGTGCCACCAGGGACAGGGGTTTTGCAGATACGCAGTATTTT CATRDRGFADTQYF
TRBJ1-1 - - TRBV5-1 TGCGCCAGCAGCTTGTCAAATTTCAGGGGCACTGAAGCTTTCTTT CASSLSNFRGTEAFF
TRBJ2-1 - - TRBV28 TGTGCCAGCAGTTTCCGCCACCGGACCGGGAACGTCAATGAGCAGTTCTTC CASSFRHRTGNVNEQFF
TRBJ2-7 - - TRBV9 TGTGCCCGCACAGCCCGAACCTCCAGACCGTACGAGCAGTACTTC CARTARTSRPYEQYF
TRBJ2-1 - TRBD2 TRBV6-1 TGTGCCAGCAGTGAAATGGCTAGCGGAAGCTCCTACAATGAGCAGTTCTTC CASSEMASGSSYNEQFF
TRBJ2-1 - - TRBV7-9 TGTGCCAGCAGCTTAAGTCACGGGTCCTACAATGAGCAGTTCTTC CASSLSHGSYNEQFF
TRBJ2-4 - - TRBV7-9 TGTGCCAGCAGCGCCAGCAGAAAAAACATTCAGTACTTC CASSASRKNIQYF
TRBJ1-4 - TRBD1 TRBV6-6 TGTGCCAGCAGTCCGATAGACAGGGCGACCGAAAAACTGTTTTTT CASSPIDRATEKLFF
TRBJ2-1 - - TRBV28 TGTGCCAGCAGCTCTGGGGGGCGGGTGTACAATGAGCAGTTCTTC CASSSGGRVYNEQFF
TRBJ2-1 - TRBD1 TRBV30 TGTGCCTGGAGTTATCAGGGGGCCTCCGTCAATGAGCAGTTCTTC CAWSYQGASVNEQFF